Shown below are 32 T cell receptor beta chains from a single sample sequenced in a study of blood T cells in healthy people across ages. Through a sample-barcoded 5' primer and a J-beta primer mix, a second PCR was run for roughly 6 to 12 cycles. Via MiXCR, TCRdb re-called the 5' RACE reads, giving one row per CDR3 protein. The data contain roughly 1,000,000 distinct CDR3 sequences, roughly a quarter of them singletons. The same sample was also used in a study of T cells of mothers and their children.

Material for sequencing was blood. These receptors all stem from a girl between 2 and 10 years old in good health.

The chain couples TRBV20-1 to TRBJ2-5, with no clear D. V shed 6 bases and J shed 2 bases, with 16 bases lying between them. There are 14 residues in the CDR3. Germline CDR1 and CDR2: DFQATT and SNEGSKA (reference sequence). CDR3 bases: TGCAGTGCCCTAGGGCCGGGCCAGCAAGAGACCCAGTACTTC. Translating gives CSALGPGQQETQYF.

The gene calls are TRBV28 and TRBJ2-7; the D is unclear. The CDR3 covers 16 residues. The germline CDR1 and CDR2 sequences are MDHEN and SYDVKM. V was clipped by 1 base and J by 0 bases, with 13 bases between them. CDR3 sequence: CASSLSTTRSSYEQYF. CDR3 in DNA: TGTGCCAGCAGTTTATCGACGACCCGCAGCTCCTACGAGCAGTACTTC.

The V call is TRBV28, the J call TRBJ2-1; 12 positions match TRBD2. The CDR3 length is 15 residues. The germline V gene has CDR1 MDHEN and CDR2 SYDVKM. Trimming cost V 8 bases and J 4 bases; bases outside gene matches: 6. CDR3 sequence: CASGPSGRGYNEQFF. The CDR3 region has the DNA TGTGCCAGCGGGCCTAGCGGGAGGGGTTACAATGAGCAGTTCTTC.

This clonotype showed up just a few times. Written as DNA, the CDR3 is TGTGCCAGCAGCTTCGAAATAGCGGGACAAGAGACCCAGTACTTC. It codes for CASSFEIAGQETQYF. This sequence joins TRBV7-2 and TRBJ2-5; 8 nucleotides match TRBD2. V lost 3 bases and J lost 2; bases outside the gene matches: 5. The CDR3 is made up of 15 amino acids. The V gene's germline CDR1 is SGHTA and CDR2 FQGNSA.

The chain uses TRBV7-8 and TRBJ1-6; tentative D call: TRBD1 (5 bases). V gave up 8 bases and J gave up 10 bases, with 18 bases separating them. The CDR3 contains 14 residues. CDR1 and CDR2 from the germline V gene are SGHVS and FQNEAQ. The CDR3 loop is CASWDGRSESPLHF. The CDR3 nucleotides are TGTGCCAGCTGGGACGGTCGTTCAGAGTCACCCCTCCACTTT.

J is TRBJ2-3 and V is TRBV12-3 or TRBV12-4; D unclear. This CDR3 is 15 amino acids long. V was cut by 0 bases and J by 2 bases, with 9 bases left in between. Here the CDR3 reads CASSLAHGYTDTQYF. CDR3 bases: TGTGCCAGCAGTTTAGCGCACGGTTACACAGATACGCAGTATTTT.

The rearrangement links TRBV7-9 to TRBJ2-5; perhaps TRBD1 as D (6 bases). The V and J ends lost 5 bases and 0 bases respectively, with 22 bases between them. Germline V gene data show CDR1 as SEHNR and CDR2 as FQNEAQ (reference sequence). The CDR3 extends over 18 amino acids. The CDR3: CASSPPRLGRGNQETQYF. The DNA for the CDR3 is TGTGCCAGCAGCCCCCCGCGGTTGGGCAGGGGTAACCAAGAGACCCAGTACTTC.

A few counts support this clonotype. J is TRBJ2-7 and V is TRBV20-1, with TRBD1 matching over 8 bases. The CDR3 covers 12 residues. With 6 bases clipped from V and 4 bases from J, the junction kept 5 bases outside the gene matches. Germline loops: CDR1 DFQATT, CDR2 SNEGSKA (reference sequence). Here the CDR3 reads CSARQGRYEQYF. The CDR3 DNA follows: TGCAGTGCACGACAGGGGCGGTACGAGCAGTACTTC.

This chain joins TRBV21-1 and TRBJ2-3; no DNA check was done on the table's D call, TRBD1. TRBV21-1 is deemed a pseudogene. The CDR3 spans 16 residues. CDR3 nucleotides: TGTGCCGGCAGCGAAAGGGACAGGGGAGATCCGGATACGCAGTATTTT. This translates into CAGSERDRGDPDTQYF.

This clonotype was observed a few times. The chain recombines TRBV12-3 or TRBV12-4 with TRBJ1-2; D may be TRBD1 (5 bases). V gave up 6 bases and J gave up 11 bases, with 22 bases separating them. This CDR3 comprises 14 residues. The CDR3 DNA sequence: TGTGCCAGCAGCGTTACAGGATTTCGAATGCTGTACACCTTC. Amino acid sequence: CASSVTGFRMLYTF.

This clonotype was seen more than once but under ten times. The rearrangement links TRBV20-1 to TRBJ2-5, with 12 bases that match TRBD2. The end of the DNA is better explained by TRBJ2-7, so the J call may be wrong. Looked up from germline, CDR1 is DFQATT and CDR2 is SNEGSKA (reference sequence). The CDR3 runs to 16 residues. For the CDR3, the DNA is TGCAGTGCGATGACTAGCGGGGGACCCCGATACTACGAGCAGTACTTC. As protein: CSAMTSGGPRYYEQYF.

The V call is TRBV6-5, the J call TRBJ2-5; D tentatively reads TRBD1 or TRBD2 (5 bases each). The CDR3 sequence is 13 residues long. V was cut by 8 bases and J by 2 bases, with 12 bases left in between. In germline, CDR1 is MNHEY, CDR2 SVGAGI. CDR3 bases: TGTGCCAGCGTGAACGGGGCACAAGAGACCCAGTACTTC. Residues: CASVNGAQETQYF.

The chain couples TRBV10-3 to TRBJ1-1; unclear D gene. Per the germline V gene, CDR1 is ENHRY and CDR2 is SYGVKD. This CDR3 contains 14 residues. Trimming took 9 bases from V and 3 from J, leaving 17 bases between them. The CDR3 region has the DNA TGTGCCATGAAATCACGGGCCGTGGACACTGAAGCTTTCTTT. Protein: CAMKSRAVDTEAFF.

The gene calls are TRBV5-1 and TRBJ2-1; 10 positions match TRBD2. Per the germline V gene, CDR1 is SGHRS and CDR2 is YFSETQ. V dropped 7 bases and J dropped 7; count of bases not matched to a gene: 8. This CDR3 comprises 14 residues. The CDR3 region is CASQVAGGPNEQFF. In DNA form, the CDR3 reads TGCGCCAGCCAAGTAGCGGGAGGCCCAAATGAGCAGTTCTTC.

This clonotype was recorded at least ten times. The chain carries TRBV12-3 or TRBV12-4 and TRBJ2-7, with D possibly being TRBD1 (6 bases). The closer fit of TRBJ2-5 to the DNA end suggests the J call may be wrong. The CDR3 runs 13 residues. Here the CDR3 reads CASSGDNQETQYF. CDR3 DNA: TGTGCCAGCAGCGGGGACAACCAAGAGACCCAGTACTTC.

This clonotype has only a few counts. V gene TRBV11-2 combines with J gene TRBJ2-7; D uncertain. The germline V gene has CDR1 SGHAT and CDR2 FQNNGV. V was cut by 5 bases and J by 6 bases, with 20 bases left in between. The CDR3 length is 15 residues. CDR3 nucleotide sequence: TGTGCCAGCAGCCATAGTGCTTTTAAGTCAGGCGAGCAGTACTTC. As protein: CASSHSAFKSGEQYF.

This clonotype came up a few times. The genes are TRBV28 and TRBJ1-2; 7 nucleotides align to TRBD1. V was pared by 6 bases and J by 2 bases, with 6 bases of the junction left unmatched. The CDR3 is made up of 14 amino acids. Per germline, CDR1 MDHEN and CDR2 SYDVKM. Written as DNA, the CDR3 is TGTGCCAGCAGGCCGGGACAGACCAACTATGGCTACACCTTC. Translated: CASRPGQTNYGYTF.

This clonotype was seen only a few times. The J gene is TRBJ2-5, the V gene TRBV10-3; D might be TRBD2 (5 bases). The better agreement between TRBJ2-7 and the DNA end casts doubt on the J call. The CDR3 sequence is 11 residues long. From germline, CDR1 is ENHRY and CDR2 SYGVKD. The CDR3 DNA sequence: TGTGCCACCGCGGCGGGCTACGAGCAGTACTTC. Its protein is CATAAGYEQYF.

The CDR3 loop is CASGTGVGQETQYF. The CDR3 DNA follows: TGTGCCAGCGGGACAGGGGTGGGCCAAGAGACCCAGTACTTC. This sequence joins TRBV6-6 and TRBJ2-5; TRBD1 matches 10 bases. CDR1 is MNHNY and CDR2 is SVGAGI in the germline V gene (reference sequence). The CDR3 is 14 residues long. V shed 8 bases, J shed 1 base, and the junction held 4 bases outside the gene matches.

There are a few counts of this clonotype. The V gene is TRBV6-5, the J gene TRBJ2-3, with no clear D. The germline V and J ends were trimmed by 5 bases and 7 bases, with 13 bases remaining between them. The germline CDR1 and CDR2 sequences are MNHEY and SVGAGI. CDR3 length: 13 amino acids. The CDR3 here is CASSPQPKNTQYF. The DNA of the CDR3 is TGTGCCAGCAGTCCCCAACCGAAAAATACGCAGTATTTT.

The rearrangement uses TRBV29-1 and TRBJ2-5; perhaps TRBD2 as D (5 bases). Per germline, CDR1 SQVTM and CDR2 ANQGSEA. The CDR3 runs to 15 residues. With 5 bases removed from V and 3 bases from J, the gap between germline ends came to 19 bases. CDR3 bases: TGCAGCGTTTTGGGCTACGGGGTACACAAAGAGACCCAGTACTTC. This encodes CSVLGYGVHKETQYF.

DNA of the CDR3: TGTGCCAGCAGCCTTGGGACAGGGCCGAACACTGAAGCTTTCTTT. This translates into CASSLGTGPNTEAFF. The rearrangement joins TRBV12-3 or TRBV12-4 to TRBJ1-1; 9 bases are shared with TRBD1. V dropped 6 bases and J dropped 1; count of bases not matched to a gene: 6. The CDR3 contains 15 residues.

This clonotype was seen a few times. V gene TRBV28 combines with J gene TRBJ2-5, with a possible D match to TRBD2 (5 bases). Germline V gene sequence: CDR1 MDHEN, CDR2 SYDVKM. The CDR3 is made up of 14 amino acids. Trimming stripped 3 bases from V and 11 bases from J, with 19 bases between. The CDR3 reads CASSFADRAWEQYF. CDR3 bases: TGTGCCAGCAGTTTTGCGGACCGGGCTTGGGAGCAGTACTTC.

This clonotype has only a few counts. The V gene is TRBV15, the J gene TRBJ2-5, with D perhaps TRBD1 (5 bases). Trimming took 1 base from V and 2 from J, leaving 11 bases between them. The CDR3 loop spans 15 amino acids. In germline, CDR1 is LNHNV, CDR2 YYDKDF (reference sequence). CDR3 in DNA: TGTGCCACCAGCAGAGTATTTAGACAGCAAGAGACCCAGTACTTC. It encodes CATSRVFRQQETQYF.

The chain has TRBV28 and TRBJ2-1, with TRBD2 matching 8 bases. The CDR3 has 18 residues. J lost 9 bases, V lost 6 bases, and 22 bases had no gene match. In germline, CDR1 is MDHEN, CDR2 SYDVKM. The CDR3 spells CASSLGRGGRLVMGEQFF. The CDR3 DNA reads as TGTGCCAGCAGCCTCGGGCGGGGCGGGAGGCTCGTGATGGGTGAGCAGTTCTTC.

The chain couples TRBV27 to TRBJ2-7; D call uncertain. Germline values: CDR1 MNHEY, CDR2 SMNVEV (reference sequence). V was clipped by 8 bases and J by 9 bases, with 17 bases between them. The CDR3 is 12 residues long. The CDR3 DNA reads TGTGCCAGCGTCTCAGCTCTCGGACCGCAGTACTTC. Translated: CASVSALGPQYF.

A few counts support this clonotype. V usage is TRBV6-6 and J usage is TRBJ2-1; 8 bases match TRBD2. The CDR3 contains 16 residues. CDR1 is MNHNY, CDR2 SVGAGI, per germline (reference sequence). V lost 6 bases and J lost 8; bases outside the gene matches: 15. The CDR3: CASSIHEPGLVYEQFF. The DNA for the CDR3 is TGTGCCAGCAGCATACACGAACCGGGACTAGTCTATGAGCAGTTCTTC.

The chain has TRBV4-3 and TRBJ1-1; D may be TRBD1 (6 bases). There are 15 residues in the CDR3. V was shortened by 4 bases and J by 1 base, with 13 bases between the two germline ends. Germline-derived CDR1 and CDR2 are LGHNA and YSLEER. CDR3 in DNA: TGCGCCAGCAGCCCCGGACAGACATCGAACACTGAAGCTTTCTTT. This codes for CASSPGQTSNTEAFF.

The V and J genes are TRBV29-1 and TRBJ2-2; D gene uncertain. The CDR3 totals 14 residues. Germline V gene data show CDR1 as SQVTM and CDR2 as ANQGSEA. V lost 7 bases, J lost 1 base, and 13 bases lay in between. The CDR3 DNA reads TGCAGCGCTTATCAGCCTCTGAACACCGGGGAGCTGTTTTTT. It encodes CSAYQPLNTGELFF.

V gene TRBV12-3 or TRBV12-4 combines with J gene TRBJ1-2; D perhaps matches TRBD1 (5 bases). The V gene lost 2 bases and the J gene lost 10 bases, with 20 bases spanning the gap. The CDR3 contains 15 residues. The CDR3 nucleotides are TGTGCCAGCAGTTTACGAGATAGGGGAAGGAAAGACTACACCTTC. It encodes CASSLRDRGRKDYTF.

The rearrangement uses TRBV7-9 and TRBJ2-5; D might be TRBD1 (6 bases). Between the trimmed V and J ends, which lost 10 bases and 0 bases, there was a span of 12 bases. Germline lookup yields CDR1 SEHNR and CDR2 FQNEAQ (reference sequence). The length of the CDR3 is 13 residues. The CDR3 loop reads CAITGTNQETQYF. The CDR3 nucleotides are TGTGCCATCACCGGGACAAACCAAGAGACCCAGTACTTC.

This clonotype was recorded a few times. The chain has TRBV7-9 and TRBJ1-4, with D possibly being TRBD1 (6 bases). Between the trimmed V and J ends, which lost 6 bases and 6 bases, there was a span of 8 bases. The CDR3 has 12 residues. CDR1 and CDR2 (germline): SEHNR, FQNEAQ (reference sequence). The CDR3 DNA is TGTGCCAGCAGGAGGGGGGATGAAAAACTGTTTTTT. Protein product: CASRRGDEKLFF.